A selection of T cell receptor beta chains follows, all from one sample in a study of shared clonotypes between healthy human individuals. The method was immunoSEQ multiplex PCR; TCRdb's version includes in-frame clones alone and lacks a portion of them. The sample yields around 600,000 clones, approximately 95% seen once. What was sequenced was naive CD8+ T cells sorted from blood. The receptors were gathered from a woman between 25 and 40 years old in good health. Both conserved end residues are part of each CDR3. The order of the fields is clone size, J gene, CDR3 length, V gene, D gene, CDR3 DNA, CDR3 protein. D genes are given only for firm matches. Clone size is not always given. Where it is, it says once, few, many or a class for expanded clones.

clone_size: .; j_call: TRBJ1-4; cdr3_length: 17; v_call: TRBV7-9; d_call: .; cdr3_nt: TGTGCCAGCAGCCCATACCATACGGGACCGCCTAATGAAAAACTGTTTTTT; cdr3_aa: CASSPYHTGPPNEKLFF
clone_size: .; j_call: TRBJ2-7; cdr3_length: 13; v_call: TRBV7-9; d_call: .; cdr3_nt: TGTGCCAGCAGCCCCCCCAGTACCTACGAGCAGTACTTC; cdr3_aa: CASSPPSTYEQYF
clone_size: .; j_call: TRBJ2-7; cdr3_length: 16; v_call: TRBV4-1; d_call: TRBD2; cdr3_nt: TGCGCCAGCAGCCAAGGGTTGGGGGGACTATTATACGAGCAGTACTTC; cdr3_aa: CASSQGLGGLLYEQYF
clone_size: .; j_call: TRBJ2-7; cdr3_length: 14; v_call: TRBV7-8; d_call: .; cdr3_nt: TGTGCCAGCAGCTTAGTTGGCATCTCCTACGAGCAGTACTTC; cdr3_aa: CASSLVGISYEQYF
clone_size: .; j_call: TRBJ2-7; cdr3_length: 16; v_call: TRBV28; d_call: .; cdr3_nt: TGTGCCAGCAGTCTGGGCGGCGGGATGTTCTCCTACGAGCAGTACTTC; cdr3_aa: CASSLGGGMFSYEQYF
clone_size: .; j_call: TRBJ2-5; cdr3_length: 14; v_call: TRBV7-9; d_call: .; cdr3_nt: TGTGCCAGCAGCCCCAGCCATTTCCAAGAGACCCAGTACTTC; cdr3_aa: CASSPSHFQETQYF
clone_size: .; j_call: TRBJ2-7; cdr3_length: 15; v_call: TRBV7-9; d_call: TRBD1; cdr3_nt: TGTGCCAGCAGCCCCGGGACAGGGGGAGGATACGAGCAGTACTTC; cdr3_aa: CASSPGTGGGYEQYF
clone_size: .; j_call: TRBJ2-7; cdr3_length: 15; v_call: TRBV9; d_call: TRBD1; cdr3_nt: TGTGCCAGCAGCGTCCGGGACAGTCCTCCCTACGAGCAGTACTTC; cdr3_aa: CASSVRDSPPYEQYF
clone_size: .; j_call: TRBJ2-7; cdr3_length: 15; v_call: TRBV27; d_call: TRBD2; cdr3_nt: TGTGCCAGCAGTTTCTCCGGACTAGCGGGAGAAGAGCAGTACTTC; cdr3_aa: CASSFSGLAGEEQYF
clone_size: .; j_call: TRBJ1-1; cdr3_length: 12; v_call: TRBV15; d_call: .; cdr3_nt: TGTGCCACCAGCACGAGGCAGACTGAAGCTTTCTTT; cdr3_aa: CATSTRQTEAFF
clone_size: .; j_call: TRBJ1-2; cdr3_length: 11; v_call: TRBV25-1; d_call: .; cdr3_nt: TGTGCCAGCAGGGGGGGGGTTGGCTACACCTTC; cdr3_aa: CASRGGVGYTF
clone_size: .; j_call: TRBJ2-1; cdr3_length: 17; v_call: TRBV4-1; d_call: TRBD2; cdr3_nt: TGCGCCAGCAGCCAAGCCCCGACTAGCGGGAGCGAGTATGAGCAGTTCTTC; cdr3_aa: CASSQAPTSGSEYEQFF
clone_size: .; j_call: TRBJ2-7; cdr3_length: 16; v_call: TRBV15; d_call: TRBD2; cdr3_nt: TGTGCCACCAGCTCAACTAGCGGGAGACCCTCCTACGAGCAGTACTTC; cdr3_aa: CATSSTSGRPSYEQYF
clone_size: .; j_call: TRBJ1-1; cdr3_length: 15; v_call: TRBV6-5; d_call: TRBD1; cdr3_nt: TGTGCCAGCAGTTTCGGACAGGGAACGAACACTGAAGCTTTCTTT; cdr3_aa: CASSFGQGTNTEAFF
clone_size: .; j_call: TRBJ2-5; cdr3_length: 15; v_call: TRBV29-1; d_call: .; cdr3_nt: TGCAGCGGGGGGTTCCGGGACCTACCTCGGGAGACCCAGTACTTC; cdr3_aa: CSGGFRDLPRETQYF
clone_size: .; j_call: TRBJ2-3; cdr3_length: 17; v_call: TRBV4-2; d_call: TRBD2; cdr3_nt: TGTGCCAGCAGCCAAGAGGGGTGGACTAGCGGCGCAGATACGCAGTATTTT; cdr3_aa: CASSQEGWTSGADTQYF
clone_size: .; j_call: TRBJ2-7; cdr3_length: 16; v_call: TRBV7-8; d_call: TRBD2; cdr3_nt: TGTGCCAGCACCTCCACCGGACTAGCGGGAGGCTACGAGCAGTACTTC; cdr3_aa: CASTSTGLAGGYEQYF
clone_size: .; j_call: TRBJ2-1; cdr3_length: 12; v_call: TRBV7-9; d_call: .; cdr3_nt: TGTGCCAGCAGCTTAGGGTCGGACGGCCTGTTCTTC; cdr3_aa: CASSLGSDGLFF
clone_size: .; j_call: TRBJ2-7; cdr3_length: 13; v_call: TRBV27; d_call: TRBD1; cdr3_nt: TGTGCCAGCAGTACAATACAGGGGGGCGAGCAGTACTTC; cdr3_aa: CASSTIQGGEQYF
clone_size: .; j_call: TRBJ2-7; cdr3_length: 16; v_call: TRBV15; d_call: TRBD1; cdr3_nt: TGTGCCACCAGCAGCAGGGACAGTGGGGCGATGCACGAGCAGTACTTC; cdr3_aa: CATSSRDSGAMHEQYF
clone_size: .; j_call: TRBJ2-7; cdr3_length: 13; v_call: TRBV7-9; d_call: TRBD2; cdr3_nt: TGTGCCAGCAGCCCGCTAGCGGGGGCTGAGCAGTACTTC; cdr3_aa: CASSPLAGAEQYF
clone_size: .; j_call: TRBJ2-1; cdr3_length: 16; v_call: TRBV5-4; d_call: .; cdr3_nt: TGTGCCAGCAGCTTGGTACCTGGAAGCTCCTACAATGAGCAGTTCTTC; cdr3_aa: CASSLVPGSSYNEQFF
clone_size: .; j_call: TRBJ1-2; cdr3_length: 12; v_call: TRBV5-5; d_call: .; cdr3_nt: TGTGCCAGCAGCTTGGACAGCTATGGCTACACCTTC; cdr3_aa: CASSLDSYGYTF
clone_size: .; j_call: TRBJ2-3; cdr3_length: 16; v_call: TRBV2; d_call: .; cdr3_nt: TGTGCCAGCAGTGACTCAGTGGAAACTAGCACAGATACGCAGTATTTT; cdr3_aa: CASSDSVETSTDTQYF
clone_size: .; j_call: TRBJ2-7; cdr3_length: 13; v_call: TRBV2; d_call: .; cdr3_nt: TGTGCCAGCAGTCCGGGACACATCTACGAGCAGTACTTC; cdr3_aa: CASSPGHIYEQYF
clone_size: .; j_call: TRBJ2-1; cdr3_length: 15; v_call: TRBV13; d_call: .; cdr3_nt: TGTGCCAGCAGCTCGCCGGTTAATCGGTTTAATGAGCAGTTCTTC; cdr3_aa: CASSSPVNRFNEQFF
clone_size: .; j_call: TRBJ1-1; cdr3_length: 15; v_call: TRBV7-9; d_call: .; cdr3_nt: TGTGCCAGCAGCCCCCGGCGGGGGGCTTCCACTGAAGCTTTCTTT; cdr3_aa: CASSPRRGASTEAFF
clone_size: .; j_call: TRBJ2-7; cdr3_length: 13; v_call: TRBV7-9; d_call: .; cdr3_nt: TGTGCCAGCAGCTTGGACACCTACTACGAGCAGTACTTC; cdr3_aa: CASSLDTYYEQYF
clone_size: .; j_call: TRBJ1-1; cdr3_length: 15; v_call: TRBV4-1; d_call: .; cdr3_nt: TGCGCCAGCAGCCAAGGTGCAGCAATGAACACTGAAGCTTTCTTT; cdr3_aa: CASSQGAAMNTEAFF
clone_size: .; j_call: TRBJ1-2; cdr3_length: 14; v_call: TRBV27; d_call: .; cdr3_nt: TGTGCCAGCAGTTTCGTGGGAACTAACTATGGCTACACCTTC; cdr3_aa: CASSFVGTNYGYTF
clone_size: .; j_call: TRBJ2-1; cdr3_length: 13; v_call: TRBV7-9; d_call: .; cdr3_nt: TGTGCCAGCAGCTTCTTATCCTACAATGAGCAGTTCTTC; cdr3_aa: CASSFLSYNEQFF
clone_size: .; j_call: TRBJ1-1; cdr3_length: 18; v_call: TRBV5-6; d_call: .; cdr3_nt: TGTGCCAGCAGCTTAAGTTTTGGTTTGGGAGAATGGAACACTGAAGCTTTCTTT; cdr3_aa: CASSLSFGLGEWNTEAFF
clone_size: .; j_call: TRBJ1-1; cdr3_length: 14; v_call: TRBV9; d_call: .; cdr3_nt: TGTGCCAGCAGCGTAGATCCGGAGAGCACTGAAGCTTTCTTT; cdr3_aa: CASSVDPESTEAFF
clone_size: .; j_call: TRBJ2-4; cdr3_length: 17; v_call: TRBV27; d_call: TRBD1; cdr3_nt: TGTGCCAGCAGACCAAACGGGGCGCAGGGGGTAGGAAACATTCAGTACTTC; cdr3_aa: CASRPNGAQGVGNIQYF
clone_size: few; j_call: TRBJ1-3; cdr3_length: 14; v_call: TRBV2; d_call: .; cdr3_nt: TGTGCCAGCGTCGGGCCCTTCTCTGGAAACACCATATATTTT; cdr3_aa: CASVGPFSGNTIYF
clone_size: .; j_call: TRBJ2-7; cdr3_length: 13; v_call: TRBV9; d_call: TRBD1; cdr3_nt: TGTGCCAGCAGCGTGACAGGGTCGGACGAGCAGTACTTC; cdr3_aa: CASSVTGSDEQYF
clone_size: .; j_call: TRBJ2-1; cdr3_length: 12; v_call: TRBV6-1; d_call: TRBD2; cdr3_nt: TGTGCCACCCTCCGGGGGGGAGTTGAGCAGTTCTTC; cdr3_aa: CATLRGGVEQFF